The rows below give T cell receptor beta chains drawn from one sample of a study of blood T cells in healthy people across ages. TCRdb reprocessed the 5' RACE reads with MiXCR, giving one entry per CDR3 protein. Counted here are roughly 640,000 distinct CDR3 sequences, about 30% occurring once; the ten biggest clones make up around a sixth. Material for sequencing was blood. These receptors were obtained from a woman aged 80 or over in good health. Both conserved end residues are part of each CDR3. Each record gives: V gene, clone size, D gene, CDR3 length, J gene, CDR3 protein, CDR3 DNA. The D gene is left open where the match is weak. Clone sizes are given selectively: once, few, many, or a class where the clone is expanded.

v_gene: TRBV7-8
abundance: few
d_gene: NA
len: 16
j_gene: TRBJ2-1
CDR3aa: CASSSLGGGPYNEQFF
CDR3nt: TGTGCCAGCAGCTCCTTGGGGGGGGGGCCGTACAATGAGCAGTTCTTC

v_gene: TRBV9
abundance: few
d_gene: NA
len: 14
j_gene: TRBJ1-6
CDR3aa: CASSGRGYNSPLHF
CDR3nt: TGTGCCAGCAGCGGGAGGGGGTATAATTCACCCCTCCACTTT

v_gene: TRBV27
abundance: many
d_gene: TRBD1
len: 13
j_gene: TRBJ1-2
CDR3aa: CASTRTGEGGYTF
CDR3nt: TGTGCCAGCACTCGAACAGGGGAGGGCGGCTACACCTTC

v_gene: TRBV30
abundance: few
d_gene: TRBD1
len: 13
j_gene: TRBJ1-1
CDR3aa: CAWSTRTGGVAFF
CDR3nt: TGTGCCTGGAGTACTCGGACAGGGGGCGTAGCTTTCTTT

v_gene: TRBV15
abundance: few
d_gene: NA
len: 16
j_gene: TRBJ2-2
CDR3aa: CATSRGLGQPTGELFF
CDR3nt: TGTGCCACCAGCAGAGGATTAGGCCAACCGACCGGGGAGCTGTTTTTT

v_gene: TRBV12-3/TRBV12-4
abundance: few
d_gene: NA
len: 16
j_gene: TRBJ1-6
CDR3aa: CASSLGGQGLWSPPHF
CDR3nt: TGTGCCAGCAGTTTAGGCGGCCAGGGGCTTTGGTCACCCCCCCACTTT

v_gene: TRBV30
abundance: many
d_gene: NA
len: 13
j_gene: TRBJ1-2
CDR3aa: CAWSGRGDYGYTF
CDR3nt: TGTGCCTGGAGTGGCCGAGGGGATTATGGCTACACCTTC

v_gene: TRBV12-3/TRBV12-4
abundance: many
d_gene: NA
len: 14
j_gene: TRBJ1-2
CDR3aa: CASSFQASGSSYTF
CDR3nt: TGTGCCAGCAGTTTTCAGGCTTCAGGGTCTAGCTACACCTTC

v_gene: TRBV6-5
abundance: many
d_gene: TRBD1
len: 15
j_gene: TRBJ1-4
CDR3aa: CASSYSIGGNEKLFF
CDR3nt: TGTGCCAGCAGTTACTCGATAGGGGGCAATGAAAAACTGTTTTTT

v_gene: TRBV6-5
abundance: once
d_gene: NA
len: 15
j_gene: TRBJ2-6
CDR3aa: CASNQGGSGANVRTF
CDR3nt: TGTGCCAGCAATCAGGGGGGATCAGGGGCCAACGTCCGGACTTTC

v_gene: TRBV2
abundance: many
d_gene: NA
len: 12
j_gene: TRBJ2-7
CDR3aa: CASRAELYEQYF
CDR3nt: TGTGCCAGCAGAGCCGAACTCTACGAGCAGTACTTC

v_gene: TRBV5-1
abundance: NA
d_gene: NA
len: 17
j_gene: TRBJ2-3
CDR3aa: CASSARADRTPGDTQYF
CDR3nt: TGCGCCAGCAGCGCGCGAGCTGACAGGACACCGGGAGATACGCAGTATTTT

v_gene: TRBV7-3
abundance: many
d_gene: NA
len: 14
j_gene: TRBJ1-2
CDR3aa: CASSRDRGLDGYTF
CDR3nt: TGTGCCAGCAGCCGAGACCGGGGCCTGGATGGCTACACCTTC

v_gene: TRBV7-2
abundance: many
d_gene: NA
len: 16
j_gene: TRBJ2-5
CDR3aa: CASSSDTGPRQETQYF
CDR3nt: TGTGCCAGCAGCTCTGATACCGGGCCCCGCCAAGAGACCCAGTACTTC

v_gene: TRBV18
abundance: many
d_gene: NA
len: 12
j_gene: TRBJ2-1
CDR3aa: CASSPVSNEQFF
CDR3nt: TGTGCCAGCTCCCCGGTTAGCAATGAGCAGTTCTTC

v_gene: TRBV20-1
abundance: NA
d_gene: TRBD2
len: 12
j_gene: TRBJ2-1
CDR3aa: CSAGEGPGTQFF
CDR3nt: TGCAGTGCTGGGGAGGGCCCGGGGACCCAGTTCTTC

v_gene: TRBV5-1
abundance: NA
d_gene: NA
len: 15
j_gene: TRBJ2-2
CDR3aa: CASSSDRSNTGELFF
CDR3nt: TGCGCCAGCAGCTCCGACAGGTCGAACACCGGGGAGCTGTTTTTT

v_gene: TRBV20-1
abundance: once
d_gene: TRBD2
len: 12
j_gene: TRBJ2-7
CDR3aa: CSGRTREYEQYF
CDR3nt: TGCAGTGGCCGGACTAGGGAGTACGAGCAGTACTTC

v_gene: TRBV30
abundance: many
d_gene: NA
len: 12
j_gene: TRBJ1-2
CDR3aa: CAWRSGGYGYTF
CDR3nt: TGTGCCTGGAGATCTGGGGGATATGGCTACACCTTC

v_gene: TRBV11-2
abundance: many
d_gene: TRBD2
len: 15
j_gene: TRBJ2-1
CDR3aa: CASSLRGGSVNEQFF
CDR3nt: TGTGCCAGCAGCTTACGCGGGGGGTCGGTGAATGAGCAGTTCTTC

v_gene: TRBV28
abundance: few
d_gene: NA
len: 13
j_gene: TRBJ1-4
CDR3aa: CASNGGFNEKLFF
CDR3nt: TGTGCCAGCAACGGGGGGTTTAATGAAAAACTGTTTTTT

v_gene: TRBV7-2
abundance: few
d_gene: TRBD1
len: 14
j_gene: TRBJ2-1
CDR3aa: CASSLGGGQETQFF
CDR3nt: TGTGCCAGCAGCCTAGGGGGCGGTCAAGAGACCCAGTTCTTC

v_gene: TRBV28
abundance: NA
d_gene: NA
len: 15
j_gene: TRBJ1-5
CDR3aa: CASSLRGGNNQPQHF
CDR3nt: TGTGCCAGCAGTTTAAGGGGGGGGAACAATCAGCCCCAGCATTTT

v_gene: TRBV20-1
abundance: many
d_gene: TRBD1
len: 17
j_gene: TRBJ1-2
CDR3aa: CSARSPTQGASNYGYTF
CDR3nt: TGCAGTGCTAGATCCCCGACGCAGGGGGCCTCTAACTATGGCTACACCTTC

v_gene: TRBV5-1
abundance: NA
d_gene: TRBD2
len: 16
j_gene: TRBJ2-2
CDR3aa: CASSPGLAGHTGELFF
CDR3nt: TGCGCCAGCAGCCCTGGACTAGCGGGGCACACCGGGGAGCTGTTTTTT

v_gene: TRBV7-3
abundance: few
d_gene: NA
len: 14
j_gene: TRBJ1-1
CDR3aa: CASSLRLDNTEAFF
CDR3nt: TGTGCCAGCAGCTTAAGATTGGATAACACTGAAGCTTTCTTT

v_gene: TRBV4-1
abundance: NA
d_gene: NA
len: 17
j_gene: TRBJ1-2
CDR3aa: CASSQDSGRGSNYGYTF
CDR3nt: TGCGCCAGCAGCCAAGATTCTGGACGAGGATCTAACTATGGCTACACCTTC

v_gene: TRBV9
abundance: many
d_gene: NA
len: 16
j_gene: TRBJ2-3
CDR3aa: CASSVAAGRGTDTQYF
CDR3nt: TGTGCCAGCAGCGTAGCGGCGGGGCGAGGCACAGATACGCAGTATTTT

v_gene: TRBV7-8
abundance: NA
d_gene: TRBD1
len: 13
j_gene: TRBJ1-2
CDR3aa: CANSLGQGYGYTF
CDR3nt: TGTGCCAACAGCTTGGGACAGGGGTATGGCTACACCTTC

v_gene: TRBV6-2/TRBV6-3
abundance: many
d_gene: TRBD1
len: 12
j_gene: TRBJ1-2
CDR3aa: CASTGTEYGYTF
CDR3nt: TGTGCCAGCACCGGGACAGAATATGGCTACACCTTC

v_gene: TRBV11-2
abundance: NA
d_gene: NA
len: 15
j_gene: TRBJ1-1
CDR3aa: CASSLGHLANTEAFF
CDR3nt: TGTGCCAGCAGCTTGGGCCACTTGGCGAACACTGAAGCTTTCTTT

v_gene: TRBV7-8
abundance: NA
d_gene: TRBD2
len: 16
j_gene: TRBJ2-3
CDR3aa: CASSLALFGLADTQYF
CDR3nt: TGTGCCAGCAGCTTAGCTCTATTTGGACTAGCAGATACGCAGTATTTT

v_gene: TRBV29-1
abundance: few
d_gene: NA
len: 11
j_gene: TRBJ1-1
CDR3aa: CSVRGKTEAFF
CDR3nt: TGCAGCGTTAGGGGGAAGACTGAAGCTTTCTTT

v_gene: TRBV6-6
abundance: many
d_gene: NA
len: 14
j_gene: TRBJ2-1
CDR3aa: CASTKSWGTSEQFF
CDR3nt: TGTGCCAGCACTAAAAGCTGGGGCACATCTGAGCAGTTCTTC

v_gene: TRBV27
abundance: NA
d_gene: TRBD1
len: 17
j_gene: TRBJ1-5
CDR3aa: CASSLKPGGVSNRPQHF
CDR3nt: TGTGCCAGCAGTTTAAAACCAGGGGGGGTTAGCAATCGGCCCCAGCATTTT

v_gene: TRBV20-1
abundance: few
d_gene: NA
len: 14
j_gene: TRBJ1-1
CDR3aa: CSAPSGPANTEAFF
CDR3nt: TGCAGTGCTCCCTCGGGGCCAGCGAACACTGAAGCTTTCTTT

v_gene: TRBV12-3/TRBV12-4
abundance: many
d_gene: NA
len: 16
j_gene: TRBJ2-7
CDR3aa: CASSFSIGQLSYEQYF
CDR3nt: TGTGCCAGCAGTTTCTCAATCGGGCAGCTCTCCTACGAGCAGTACTTC

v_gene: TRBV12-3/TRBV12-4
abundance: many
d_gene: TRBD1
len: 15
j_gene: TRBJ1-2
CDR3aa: CASSLTIPGQGGYTF
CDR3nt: TGTGCCAGCAGTTTAACCATTCCCGGACAGGGAGGCTACACCTTC

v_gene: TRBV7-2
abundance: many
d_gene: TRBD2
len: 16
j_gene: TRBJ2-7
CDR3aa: CASSASGGASSYEQYF
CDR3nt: TGTGCCAGCAGCGCCTCGGGGGGGGCAAGCTCCTACGAGCAGTACTTC

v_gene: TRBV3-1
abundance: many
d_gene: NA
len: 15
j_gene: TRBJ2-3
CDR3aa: CASSQAGDSTDTQYF
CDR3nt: TGTGCCAGCAGCCAAGCAGGGGACAGCACAGATACGCAGTATTTT

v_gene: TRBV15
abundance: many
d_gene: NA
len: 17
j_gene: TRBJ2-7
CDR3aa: CATSMDLLPLRAYEQYF
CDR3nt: TGTGCCACCAGCATGGATCTCTTACCTCTCCGGGCCTACGAGCAGTACTTC

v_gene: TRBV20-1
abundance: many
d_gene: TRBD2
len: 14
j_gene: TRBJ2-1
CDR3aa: CSARTSGPYNEQFF
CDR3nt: TGCAGTGCTCGGACTAGCGGGCCCTACAATGAGCAGTTCTTC

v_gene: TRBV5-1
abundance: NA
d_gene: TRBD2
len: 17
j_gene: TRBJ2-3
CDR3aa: CASSLGPGTSGGDTQYF
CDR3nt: TGCGCCAGCAGCTTGGGACCCGGGACTAGCGGGGGTGATACGCAGTATTTT

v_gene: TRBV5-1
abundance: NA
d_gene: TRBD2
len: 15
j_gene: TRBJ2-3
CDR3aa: CASSFVGGGTDTQYF
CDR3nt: TGCGCCAGCAGCTTCGTCGGGGGGGGCACAGATACGCAGTATTTT

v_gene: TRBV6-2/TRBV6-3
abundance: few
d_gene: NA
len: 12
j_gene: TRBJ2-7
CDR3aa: CASKDPPYEQYF
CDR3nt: TGTGCCAGCAAGGATCCCCCCTACGAGCAGTACTTC

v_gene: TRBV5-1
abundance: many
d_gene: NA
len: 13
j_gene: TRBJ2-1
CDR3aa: CASSYDLVGEQFF
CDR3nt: TGCGCCAGCAGCTATGACTTAGTTGGTGAGCAGTTCTTC

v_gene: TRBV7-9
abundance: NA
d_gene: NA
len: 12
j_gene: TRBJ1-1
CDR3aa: CATRGGGTEAFF
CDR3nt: TGTGCCACGCGCGGGGGGGGCACTGAAGCTTTCTTT

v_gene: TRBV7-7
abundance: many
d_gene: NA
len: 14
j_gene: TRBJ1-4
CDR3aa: CASSPGSGGEKLFF
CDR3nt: TGTGCCAGCAGCCCGGGGTCGGGGGGTGAAAAACTGTTTTTT

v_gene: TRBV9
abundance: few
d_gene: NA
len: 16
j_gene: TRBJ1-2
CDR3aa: CASSVLARGRNYGYTF
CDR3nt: TGTGCCAGCAGCGTATTAGCGCGGGGCAGGAACTATGGCTACACCTTC

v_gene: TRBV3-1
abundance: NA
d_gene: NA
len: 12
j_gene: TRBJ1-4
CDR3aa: CASSQNDEKLFF
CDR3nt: TGTGCCAGCAGCCAAAATGATGAAAAACTGTTTTTT

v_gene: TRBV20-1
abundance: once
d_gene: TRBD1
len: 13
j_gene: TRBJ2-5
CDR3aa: CSARTGGLETQYF
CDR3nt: TGCAGTGCTAGGACAGGGGGCCTGGAGACCCAGTACTTC

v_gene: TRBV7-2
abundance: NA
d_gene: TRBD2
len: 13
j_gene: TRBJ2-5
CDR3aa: CASSPDRGGTQYF
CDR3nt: TGTGCCAGCAGCCCGGACCGGGGGGGGACCCAGTACTTC